The clone carrying this T cell receptor beta chain occurred many times. Its target is not known. This entry comes from a study of T cells in Graves' hyperthyroidism and ophthalmopathy. Study-wide points: Most expanded thyroid clonotypes above 0.001 also appeared in blood.

Diagnosis rested on symptoms, serum thyroxine and TRAb, thyroid ultrasound, and orbital computed tomography. The sample, blood from the first hyperthyroidism diagnosis, precedes any ophthalmopathy symptoms. The CDR3 is 13 residues long. The V segment lost 10 bases and the J segment 4 bases; nucleotides outside the gene matches: 5. Amplified regions were TCR beta CDR3 sequences from RNA transcripts. The HTBI primer set drove a first-round RT-PCR of the TCR CDR3. A single record per CDR3 protein comes from TCRdb applying MiXCR to the multiplex PCR reads. The sample carries about 770,000 distinct CDR3 sequences, under 20% recorded once.

The TCR comes from a woman between 45 and 65 years old with Graves' hyperthyroidism that later progressed to Graves' ophthalmopathy. The chain has TRBV12-3 or TRBV12-4 and TRBJ1-3, with 9 bases identical to TRBD1. The sample was blood. This CDR3 reads CATDRGTGNTIYF. CDR3 DNA: TGTGCCACTGACAGGGGGACAGGAAACACCATATATTTT.